This is a list of T cell receptor beta chains from one sample in a study of early T cells in non-severe SARS-CoV-2 infection. Via MiXCR, TCRdb re-called the 5' RACE reads, giving one row per CDR3 protein. Here the sample spans approximately 74,000 distinct CDR3 sequences, 14% to 15% being singletons. The sample taken for sequencing was whole blood. The source of these receptors is an adult who was a healthcare worker with PCR-confirmed SARS-CoV-2 infection or an uninfected control (not recorded which). Both conserved end residues are part of each CDR3. The D gene is left open where the match is weak. Only some rows state a clone size, as once, few, many or a class for expanded clones.

j_call,v_call,clone_size,d_call,cdr3_aa,cdr3_nt
TRBJ2-3,TRBV10-3,many,-,CAISGDGTQYF,TGTGCCATCAGTGGGGACGGTACGCAGTATTTT
TRBJ1-1,TRBV6-1,many,TRBD1,CASSEGIPGQAEAFF,TGTGCCAGCAGTGAAGGGATTCCCGGACAGGCTGAAGCTTTCTTT
TRBJ2-2,TRBV11-1,once,-,CASTSQGYTGELFF,TGTGCCAGCACCTCCCAGGGGTACACCGGGGAGCTGTTTTTT
TRBJ2-2,TRBV9,-,-,CASSSQPFLAGRPNTGELFF,TGTGCCAGCAGCTCCCAACCCTTCTTGGCGGGCAGACCCAACACCGGGGAGCTGTTTTTT
TRBJ2-7,TRBV20-1,many,TRBD1,CSARSRSPQGAYEQYF,TGCAGTGCTCGATCTAGGTCCCCTCAGGGGGCCTACGAGCAGTACTTC
TRBJ1-5,TRBV12-3/TRBV12-4,-,-,CASSLGVKPQHF,TGTGCCAGCAGTTTAGGGGTTAAGCCCCAGCATTTT
TRBJ1-2,TRBV12-3/TRBV12-4,few,-,CASSSLGRGYTF,TGTGCCAGCAGTTCCCTAGGGCGTGGCTACACCTTC
TRBJ2-2,TRBV6-5,-,-,CASSKQVGELFF,TGTGCCAGCAGTAAACAGGTCGGGGAGCTGTTTTTT
TRBJ1-5,TRBV5-8,few,-,CASSSGERNQPQHF,TGTGCCAGCAGCTCAGGGGAGCGCAATCAGCCCCAGCATTTT
TRBJ2-7,TRBV7-9,-,TRBD1,CASSSGQVGDYEQYF,TGTGCCAGCAGCTCTGGACAGGTGGGGGACTACGAGCAGTACTTC
TRBJ2-3,TRBV3-1,-,-,CASSQDNTQYF,TGTGCCAGCAGCCAGGATAATACGCAGTATTTT
TRBJ2-7,TRBV10-3,-,TRBD1,CAISGTESSYEQYF,TGTGCCATCAGCGGGACAGAGAGCTCCTACGAGCAGTACTTC
TRBJ2-5,TRBV27,many,TRBD1,CASSSHPTGAETQYF,TGTGCCAGCAGTTCACATCCGACAGGGGCAGAGACCCAGTACTTC
TRBJ2-5,TRBV7-7,-,-,CASSLGGVFQETQYF,TGTGCCAGCAGCCTAGGCGGGGTCTTCCAAGAGACCCAGTACTTC
TRBJ1-5,TRBV7-6,few,-,CASSLLWSGLGQPQHF,TGTGCCAGCAGCCTGCTGTGGTCGGGGCTAGGGCAGCCCCAGCATTTT
TRBJ2-5,TRBV6-1,many,-,CASSEAGITAQETQYF,TGTGCCAGCAGTGAAGCGGGGATAACAGCTCAAGAGACCCAGTACTTC
TRBJ2-5,TRBV20-1,-,TRBD1,CSATTGTAYGTQYF,TGCAGTGCAACGACCGGGACAGCTTATGGGACCCAGTACTTC
TRBJ1-2,TRBV29-1,many,TRBD1,CSVLLTGANYGYTF,TGCAGCGTTCTCCTGACAGGGGCCAACTATGGCTACACCTTC
TRBJ2-7,TRBV5-5,many,TRBD1,CASSLEGQGLYEQYF,TGTGCCAGCAGCTTGGAGGGACAGGGTCTCTACGAGCAGTACTTC
TRBJ2-3,TRBV20-1,many,-,CSARSPLADTQYF,TGCAGTGCTAGATCCCCTCTTGCGGATACGCAGTATTTT
TRBJ2-4,TRBV7-2,few,-,CASSLSGPVAKNIQYF,TGTGCCAGCAGCTTAAGTGGTCCCGTGGCCAAAAACATTCAGTACTTC
TRBJ1-4,TRBV2,-,-,CASRAPNEKLFF,TGTGCCAGCAGGGCGCCTAATGAAAAACTGTTTTTT
TRBJ2-3,TRBV7-7,-,TRBD2,CASSLGLAGDTQYF,TGTGCCAGCAGCTTAGGACTAGCGGGGGACACGCAGTATTTT
TRBJ1-1,TRBV15,few,-,CATSRAGGEDLKGGTEAFF,TGTGCCACCAGCAGAGCGGGGGGGGAGGATTTAAAAGGTGGTACTGAAGCTTTCTTT
TRBJ2-4,TRBV7-9,-,TRBD1,CASRAPFLTGSGNIQYF,TGTGCCAGCCGCGCCCCTTTTTTGACAGGGTCGGGAAACATTCAGTACTTC
TRBJ1-1,TRBV5-1,-,-,CASSFSLRMNTEAFF,TGCGCCAGCAGCTTCTCACTTAGAATGAACACTGAAGCTTTCTTT
TRBJ2-6,TRBV19,few,-,CASGWSGANVLTF,TGTGCCAGCGGGTGGAGTGGGGCCAACGTCCTGACTTTC
TRBJ1-2,TRBV11-1,few,-,CASSPRGYGYTF,TGTGCCAGCAGCCCCCGGGGCTATGGCTACACCTTC
TRBJ1-6,TRBV12-3/TRBV12-4,-,-,CASSLVQVMSYNSPLHF,TGTGCCAGCAGTTTAGTCCAGGTGATGTCCTATAATTCACCCCTCCACTTT
TRBJ1-1,TRBV7-9,few,-,CASSAQGDTEAFF,TGTGCCAGCAGCGCACAGGGCGACACTGAAGCTTTCTTT